What follows is one T cell receptor (beta chain) and its context. The germline V and J ends were trimmed by 0 bases and 0 bases, with 12 bases remaining between them. The CDR3 spans 17 residues. Germline lookup yields CDR1 DFQATT and CDR2 SNEGSKA (reference sequence). TCRdb fed the 5' RACE reads into MiXCR, producing one record per CDR3 protein. The table has roughly 720,000 distinct CDR3 sequences, approximately 18% seen once; the top ten hold about an eighth. This record comes from a study of identical twins. The data also belong to a second study, concerning T cells expressing NK-cell markers.

The TCR sequence derives from a woman aged 18-35 years in good health. The rearrangement links TRBV20-1 to TRBJ2-6; D gene uncertain. The sequencing sample was made of PBMCs. The CDR3 here is CSARDLRRNSGANVLTF. The DNA of the CDR3 is TGCAGTGCTAGAGACCTCCGGCGAAACTCTGGGGCCAACGTCCTGACTTTC.